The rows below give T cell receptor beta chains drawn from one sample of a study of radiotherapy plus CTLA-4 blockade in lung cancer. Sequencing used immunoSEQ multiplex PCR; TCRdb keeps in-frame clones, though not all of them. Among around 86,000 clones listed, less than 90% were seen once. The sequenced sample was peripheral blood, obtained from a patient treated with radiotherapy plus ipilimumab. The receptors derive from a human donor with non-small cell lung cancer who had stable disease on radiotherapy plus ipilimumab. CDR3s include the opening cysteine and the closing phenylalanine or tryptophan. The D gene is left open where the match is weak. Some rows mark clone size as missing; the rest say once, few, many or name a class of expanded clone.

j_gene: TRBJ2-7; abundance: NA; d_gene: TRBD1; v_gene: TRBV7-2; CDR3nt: TGTGTCAGCAGCTTTTTGACGGGACAGGGAAACGAGCAGTACTTC; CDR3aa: CVSSFLTGQGNEQYF
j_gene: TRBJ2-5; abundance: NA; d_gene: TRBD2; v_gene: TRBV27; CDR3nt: TGTGCCAGCAGTCGCCCCGGGGGGGCTCAAGAGACCCAGTACTTC; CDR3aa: CASSRPGGAQETQYF
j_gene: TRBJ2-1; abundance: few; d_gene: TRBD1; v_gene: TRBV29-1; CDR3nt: TGCAGCGTGGCGGGACAGGGAAACTACAATGAGCAGTTCTTC; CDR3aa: CSVAGQGNYNEQFF
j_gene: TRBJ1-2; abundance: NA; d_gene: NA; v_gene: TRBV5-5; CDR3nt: TGTGCCAGCAGCTTGGTCGTTGGGGCTAACTATGGCTACACCTTC; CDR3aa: CASSLVVGANYGYTF
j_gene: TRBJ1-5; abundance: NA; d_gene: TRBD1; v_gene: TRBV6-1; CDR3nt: TGTGCCGGGGGACAGAGCAATCAGCCCCAGCATTTT; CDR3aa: CAGGQSNQPQHF
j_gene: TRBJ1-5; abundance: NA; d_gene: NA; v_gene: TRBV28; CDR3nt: TGTGCCAGCAGCCACACCCTACCTGGGGCGAGACAGCCCCAGCATTTT; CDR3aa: CASSHTLPGARQPQHF
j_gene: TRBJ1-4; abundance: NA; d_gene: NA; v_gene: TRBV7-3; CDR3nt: TGTGCCAGCAGCTTAATGGGAGGGCCTAATGAAAAACTGTTTTTT; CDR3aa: CASSLMGGPNEKLFF
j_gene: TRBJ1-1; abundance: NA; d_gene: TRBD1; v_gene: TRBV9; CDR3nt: TGTGCCAGCAGCCCCAGGGGGGGCAACACTGAAGCTTTCTTT; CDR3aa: CASSPRGGNTEAFF
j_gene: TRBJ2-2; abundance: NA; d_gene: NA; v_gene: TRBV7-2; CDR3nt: TGTGCCAGCAGCTTAGGGTCCAACACCGGGGAGCTGTTTTTT; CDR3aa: CASSLGSNTGELFF
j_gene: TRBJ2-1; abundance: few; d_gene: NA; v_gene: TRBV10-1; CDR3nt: TGCGCCAGCAGTGAGCGTTACGGGCTTGAGCAGTTCTTC; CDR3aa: CASSERYGLEQFF
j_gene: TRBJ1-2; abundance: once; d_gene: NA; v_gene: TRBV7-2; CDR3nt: TGTGCCAGCAGTCTGACAGGCTATGGCTACACCTTC; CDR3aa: CASSLTGYGYTF
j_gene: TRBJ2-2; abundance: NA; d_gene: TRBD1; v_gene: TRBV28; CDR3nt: TGTGCCAGCAGTCGACAGGGGGCGAACACCGGGGAGCTGTTTTTT; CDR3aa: CASSRQGANTGELFF
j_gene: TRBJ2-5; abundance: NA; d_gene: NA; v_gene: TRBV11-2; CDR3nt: TGTGCCAGCAGCCGACGGACAGGGAGGGTAGAGACCCAGTACTTC; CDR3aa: CASSRRTGRVETQYF
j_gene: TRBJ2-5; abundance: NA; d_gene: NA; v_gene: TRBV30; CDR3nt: TGTGCCTGGACTGGTCAGTTAAGGGAGACCCAGTACTTC; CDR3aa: CAWTGQLRETQYF
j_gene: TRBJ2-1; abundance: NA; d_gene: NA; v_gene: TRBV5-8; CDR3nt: TGTGCCAGCAGCCCAAGATCGAGACGGTCAACCGCTTACAATGAGCAGTTCTTC; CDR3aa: CASSPRSRRSTAYNEQFF
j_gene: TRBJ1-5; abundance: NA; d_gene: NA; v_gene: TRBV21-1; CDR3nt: TGTGCCAGCAGCAAAGCTTCGGGAGAGCCCCAGCATTTT; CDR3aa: CASSKASGEPQHF
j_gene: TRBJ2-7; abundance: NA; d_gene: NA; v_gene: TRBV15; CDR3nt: TGTGCCACCAGCAGGCTCCGGGATGTGTTCTACGAGCAGTACTTC; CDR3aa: CATSRLRDVFYEQYF
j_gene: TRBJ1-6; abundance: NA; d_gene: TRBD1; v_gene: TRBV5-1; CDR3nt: TGCGCCAGCAGCTTGACTAACAGGGGTTCCTATAATTCACCCCTCCACTTT; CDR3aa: CASSLTNRGSYNSPLHF
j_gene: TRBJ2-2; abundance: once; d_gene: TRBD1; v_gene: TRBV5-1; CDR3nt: TGCGCCAGCAGCTTTCTTACGGGACAGGGTGAATCCGGGGAGCTGTTTTTT; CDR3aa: CASSFLTGQGESGELFF
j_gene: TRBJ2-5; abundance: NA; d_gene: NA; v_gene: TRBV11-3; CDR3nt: TGTGCCAGCAGCTTAGGGGAACGAAGCGGATACCAAGAGACCCAGTACTTC; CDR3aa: CASSLGERSGYQETQYF
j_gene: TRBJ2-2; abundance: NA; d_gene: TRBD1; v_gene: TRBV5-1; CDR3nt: TGCGCCAGCAGCTTGGGACAGGGGGTTCCCTCGGAGGTGTTTTTT; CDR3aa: CASSLGQGVPSEVFF
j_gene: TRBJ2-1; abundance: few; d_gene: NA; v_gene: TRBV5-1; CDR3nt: TGCGCCAGCAGCCCGGGGGGCGGGAGCTCCTACAATGAGCAGTTCTTC; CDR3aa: CASSPGGGSSYNEQFF
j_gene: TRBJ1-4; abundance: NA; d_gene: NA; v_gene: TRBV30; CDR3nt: TGTGCCTGGAGTCCCCAGGGGCCCGATGAAAAACTGTTTTTT; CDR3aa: CAWSPQGPDEKLFF
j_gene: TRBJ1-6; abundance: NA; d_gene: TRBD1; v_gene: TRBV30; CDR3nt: TGTGCCTGGAGCCGGGGGGACAGTAATTCACCCCTCCACTTT; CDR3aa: CAWSRGDSNSPLHF
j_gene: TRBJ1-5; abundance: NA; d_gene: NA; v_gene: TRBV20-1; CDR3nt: TGCAGTGCTCTCGGTCAGCCCCAGCATTTT; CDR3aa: CSALGQPQHF
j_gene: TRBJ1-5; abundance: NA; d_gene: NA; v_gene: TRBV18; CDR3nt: TGTGCCAGCTCAACGGATACAGGAAATAATCAGCCCCAGCATTTT; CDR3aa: CASSTDTGNNQPQHF
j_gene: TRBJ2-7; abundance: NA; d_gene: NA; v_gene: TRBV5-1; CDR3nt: TGCGCCAGCAGCTTGGATAGGGGGAGCGAGCAGTACTTC; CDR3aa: CASSLDRGSEQYF
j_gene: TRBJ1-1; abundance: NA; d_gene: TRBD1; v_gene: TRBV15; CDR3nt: TGTGCCACCAGCAGACAATACACAGGGGACCCTGAAGCTTTCTTT; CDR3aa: CATSRQYTGDPEAFF
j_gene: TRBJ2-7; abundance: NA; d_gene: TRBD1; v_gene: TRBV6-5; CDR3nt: TGTGCCAGCAGTCAAGACAGGGGATACGAGCAGTACTTC; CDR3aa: CASSQDRGYEQYF
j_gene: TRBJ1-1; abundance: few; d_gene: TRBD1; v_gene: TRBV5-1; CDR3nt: TGCGCCAGCAGCAGACAGGGACCGAACACTGAAGCTTTCTTT; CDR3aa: CASSRQGPNTEAFF
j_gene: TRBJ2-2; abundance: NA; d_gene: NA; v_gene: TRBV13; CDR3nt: TGTGCCAGCAGCTTAGAGGCGAACTCGATGAACACCGGGGAGCTGTTTTTT; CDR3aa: CASSLEANSMNTGELFF
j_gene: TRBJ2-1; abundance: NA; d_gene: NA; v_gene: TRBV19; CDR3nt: TGTGCCAGTAGTATTGCCTGGGTTAATGAGCAGTTCTTC; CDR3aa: CASSIAWVNEQFF
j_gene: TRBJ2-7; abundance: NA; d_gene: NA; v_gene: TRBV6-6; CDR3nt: TGTGCCAGCAGTTACTCCTCGAGGGGGAAATACGAGCAGTACTTC; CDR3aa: CASSYSSRGKYEQYF
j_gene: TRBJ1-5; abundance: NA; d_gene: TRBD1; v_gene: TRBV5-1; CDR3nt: TGCGCCAGCAGCCTCAGGGGGGATAGCAATCAGCCCCAGCATTTT; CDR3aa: CASSLRGDSNQPQHF
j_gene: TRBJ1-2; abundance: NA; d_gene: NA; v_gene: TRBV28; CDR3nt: TGTGCCAGCAGTTTGGAAACTGCGATCCATGGCTATGGCTACACCTTC; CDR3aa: CASSLETAIHGYGYTF
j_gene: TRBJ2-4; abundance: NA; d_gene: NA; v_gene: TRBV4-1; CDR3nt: TGCGCCAGCAGCCAGGCATGGGGGGACATTCAGTACTTC; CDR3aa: CASSQAWGDIQYF
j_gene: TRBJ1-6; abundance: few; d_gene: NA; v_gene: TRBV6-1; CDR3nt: TGTGCCAGCAGTGTTGAGAAAGGGAAGGGGCCCCTCCACTTT; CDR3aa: CASSVEKGKGPLHF
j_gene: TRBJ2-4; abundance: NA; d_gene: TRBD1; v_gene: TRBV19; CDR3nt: TGTGCCAGTAGTACCCAACCCACAGGGGGCGCAACCAAAAACATTCAGTACTTC; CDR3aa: CASSTQPTGGATKNIQYF
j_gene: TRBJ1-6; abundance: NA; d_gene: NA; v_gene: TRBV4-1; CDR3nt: TGCGCCAGCAGCCAAGGACCCGGCAGGGGTGGGAATTCACCCCTCCACTTT; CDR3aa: CASSQGPGRGGNSPLHF
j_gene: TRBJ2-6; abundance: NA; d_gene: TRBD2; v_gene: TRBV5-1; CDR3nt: TGCGCCAGCAGCCCGGGAGGTACGGGCTCTGGGGCCAACGTCCTGACTTTC; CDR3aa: CASSPGGTGSGANVLTF
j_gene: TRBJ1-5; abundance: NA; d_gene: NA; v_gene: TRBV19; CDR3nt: TGTGCCAGTAGTCTGGTTGGTGGGAATCAGCCCCAGCATTTT; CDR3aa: CASSLVGGNQPQHF
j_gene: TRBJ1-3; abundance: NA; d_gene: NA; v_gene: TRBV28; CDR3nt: TGTGCCAGCACCCCCCCGCGGCGGGTGAGCTCTGGAAACACCATATATTTT; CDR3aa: CASTPPRRVSSGNTIYF
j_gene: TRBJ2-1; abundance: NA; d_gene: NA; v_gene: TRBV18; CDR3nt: TGTGCCAGCTCGCCCCGGGCGACGAACAATGAGCAGTTCTTC; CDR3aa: CASSPRATNNEQFF
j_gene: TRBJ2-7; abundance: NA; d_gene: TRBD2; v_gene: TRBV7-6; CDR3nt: TGTGCCAGCAGCTCGGCCGGCGGGAGCTACGAGCAGTACTTC; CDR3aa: CASSSAGGSYEQYF
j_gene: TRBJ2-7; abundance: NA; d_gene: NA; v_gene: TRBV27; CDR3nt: TGTGCCAGCAGCCTAGGAATTGACTACGAGCAGTACTTC; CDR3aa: CASSLGIDYEQYF
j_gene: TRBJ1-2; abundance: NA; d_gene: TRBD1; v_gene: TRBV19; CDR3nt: TGTGCCAGCATGGGATGGGACAGGGGGCATGGCTACACCTTC; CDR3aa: CASMGWDRGHGYTF
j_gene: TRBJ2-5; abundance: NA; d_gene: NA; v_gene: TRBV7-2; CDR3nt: TGTGCCAGCAGCTTAGAACTGGGGCGAGAGACCCAGTACTTC; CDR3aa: CASSLELGRETQYF